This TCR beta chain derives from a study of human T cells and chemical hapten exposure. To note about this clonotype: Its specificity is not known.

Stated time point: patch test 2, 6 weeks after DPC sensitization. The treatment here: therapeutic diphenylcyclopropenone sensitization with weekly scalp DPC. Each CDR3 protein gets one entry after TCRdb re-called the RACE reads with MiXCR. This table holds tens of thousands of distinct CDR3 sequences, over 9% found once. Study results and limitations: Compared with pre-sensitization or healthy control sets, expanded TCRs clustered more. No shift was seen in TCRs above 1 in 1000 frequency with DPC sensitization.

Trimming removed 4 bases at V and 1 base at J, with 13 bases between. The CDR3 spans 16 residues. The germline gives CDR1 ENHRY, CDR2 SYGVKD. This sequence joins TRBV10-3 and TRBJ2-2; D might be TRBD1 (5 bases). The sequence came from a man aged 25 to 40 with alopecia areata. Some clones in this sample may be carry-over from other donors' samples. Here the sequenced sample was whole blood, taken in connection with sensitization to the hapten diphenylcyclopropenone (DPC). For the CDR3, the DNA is TGTGCCATCAGTGGGGGCACTGCTGGGAACACCGGGGAGCTGTTTTTT. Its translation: CAISGGTAGNTGELFF.